A single sample is the source of the 16 T cell receptor beta chains below, sequenced in a study of Tregs in tolerant kidney transplant recipients. Assay: immunoSEQ multiplex PCR; the TCRdb copy retains only in-frame clones and omits some. The top ten hold around 4% of the sample, which has some 68,000 clones, roughly 84% seen once. The sequenced sample was CD4+ T cells from blood. These receptors all stem from a human donor in good health.

This sequence joins TRBV2 and TRBJ2-4; D gene uncertain. Trimming took 5 bases from V and 0 from J, leaving 8 bases between them. CDR3 length equals 14 residues. The germline V gene has CDR1 SNHLY and CDR2 FYNNEI. The DNA for the CDR3 is TGTGCCAGCAGTCGGGTACTAGCCAAAAACATTCAGTACTTC. This translates into CASSRVLAKNIQYF.

This sequence joins TRBV19 and TRBJ2-7, with 7 bases identical to TRBD1. J was trimmed by 1 base and V by 3 bases; bases with no gene match: 6. Germline CDR1 LNHDA, CDR2 SQIVND (reference sequence). The length of the CDR3 is 15 residues. Written as DNA, the CDR3 is TGTGCCAGTAGTATGTCCGGGACAGCTTCCTACGAGCAGTACTTC. Its protein product is CASSMSGTASYEQYF.

This rearrangement joins TRBV5-5 to TRBJ1-2; D is ambiguous. Germline V gene data show CDR1 as SGHKS and CDR2 as YYEKEE (reference sequence). The V and J ends lost 6 bases and 8 bases respectively, with 11 bases between them. The CDR3 runs to 11 residues. CDR3 amino acids: CASTVGRGYTF. CDR3 DNA: TGTGCCAGCACTGTGGGTCGCGGCTACACCTTC.

The rearrangement links TRBV7-9 to TRBJ2-7; D could derive from TRBD1 or TRBD2 (6 bases each). This CDR3 has 16 amino acids. The germline V and J ends were trimmed by 2 bases and 4 bases, with 18 bases remaining between them. Germline V gene lookup returns CDR1 SEHNR and CDR2 FQNEAQ (reference sequence). CDR3 nucleotides: TGTGCCAGCAGCTTATGGGGGGCTATAAAACCGTACGAGCAGTACTTC. Residues: CASSLWGAIKPYEQYF.

J is TRBJ2-7 and V is TRBV28; a weak D match, TRBD1 (5 bases). The germline V and J ends were trimmed by 2 bases and 6 bases, with 8 bases remaining between them. The germline V gene has CDR1 MDHEN and CDR2 SYDVKM. This CDR3 spans 12 amino acids. CDR3 loop: CASSLMTAEQYF. The CDR3 DNA sequence: TGTGCCAGCAGTTTAATGACAGCCGAGCAGTACTTC.

Only one count was recorded for this clone. The gene calls are TRBV28 and TRBJ2-2; TRBD1 agrees at 7 bases. With V trimmed by 7 bases and J by 6 bases, 8 bases remained unmatched. The CDR3 contains 14 residues. In germline, CDR1 is MDHEN, CDR2 SYDVKM. Here the CDR3 DNA reads TGTGCCAGCACCGACACAGGGGCCGCCGGGGAGCTGTTTTTT. Encoded protein: CASTDTGAAGELFF.

This clone appeared a few times. The rearrangement joins TRBV5-1 to TRBJ1-5, with no clear D. Germline V lookup: CDR1 SGHRS, CDR2 YFSETQ. The CDR3 is 15 residues long. The germline V and J ends were trimmed by 4 bases and 1 base, with 12 bases remaining between them. This CDR3 is CASSPGLGSNQPQHF. The CDR3 DNA reads TGCGCCAGCAGCCCCGGCCTGGGGAGCAATCAGCCCCAGCATTTT.

The chain recombines TRBV15 with TRBJ2-7; 8 positions agree with TRBD1. Germline CDR1 and CDR2: LNHNV and YYDKDF (reference sequence). V was pared by 3 bases and J by 5 bases, with 3 bases of the junction left unmatched. This CDR3 spans 13 amino acids. CDR3 nucleotide sequence: TGTGCCACCAGCAGGGACAGGGTCCACGAGCAGTACTTC. This codes for CATSRDRVHEQYF.

The DNA for the CDR3 is TGTGCCAGCTCACCAGGGACAGAGTCCTACGAGCAGTACTTC. This encodes CASSPGTESYEQYF. The V call is TRBV18, the J call TRBJ2-7; 7 bases fit TRBD1. Germline V gene lookup returns CDR1 KGHSH and CDR2 LQKENI. This CDR3 is 14 amino acids long. J gave up 1 base and V 2 bases, and 2 bases lay outside the gene matches.

The V gene is TRBV18, the J gene TRBJ2-4, with TRBD1 identical over 7 bases. Germline V gene sequence: CDR1 KGHSH, CDR2 LQKENI. V lost 1 base and J lost 0; bases outside the gene matches: 12. This CDR3 comprises 19 residues. The CDR3 coding sequence is TGTGCCAGCTCACCACTACCGGGACAGAGGGTATCAGCCAAAAACATTCAGTACTTC. Its protein product is CASSPLPGQRVSAKNIQYF.

This clone was seen only once. This chain uses TRBV19 with TRBJ2-1, with D possibly matching TRBD1 (7 bases). V was trimmed by 5 bases and J by 8 bases, leaving 28 bases between them. Germline V gene data show CDR1 as LNHDA and CDR2 as SQIVND (reference sequence). The CDR3 sequence is 18 residues long. CDR3 DNA sequence: TGTGCCAGTAGTCCCCCGACAGGGATTTTAGCTAGCGTAGATGAGCAGTTCTTC. This translates into CASSPPTGILASVDEQFF.

As for this clone: A single base separates this from a much larger clone, so it may be a read error. The chain combines TRBV6-5 with TRBJ1-2; D gene uncertain. The ends were cut back, 6 bases at V and 4 bases at J, with 15 bases in the middle. The CDR3 runs to 14 residues. CDR1 and CDR2 from the germline V gene are MNHEY and SVGAGI. The CDR3 DNA sequence: TGTGCCAGCAGACAATGGGCGGGTTTCTATGGCTACACCTTC. It codes for CASRQWAGFYGYTF.

The chain couples TRBV6-6 to TRBJ2-7, with 8 bases lining up with TRBD2. With V trimmed by 5 bases and J by 0 bases, 6 bases remained unmatched. Germline CDR1 and CDR2: MNHNY and SVGAGI (reference sequence). This CDR3 has 15 residues. The CDR3 sequence is CASSLTSASSYEQYF. The CDR3 DNA follows: TGTGCCAGCAGTCTGACTAGCGCGAGCTCCTACGAGCAGTACTTC.

V and J are TRBV7-9 and TRBJ2-2; TRBD1 aligns across 8 bases. Germline lookup yields CDR1 SEHNR and CDR2 FQNEAQ (reference sequence). This CDR3 is 15 amino acids long. V dropped 6 bases and J dropped 4; count of bases not matched to a gene: 7. The CDR3 is CASSTGTGLTGELFF. For the CDR3, the DNA is TGTGCCAGCAGTACCGGGACAGGCCTCACCGGGGAGCTGTTTTTT. The full variable domain, in which reference TRBV7-9 and TRBJ2-2 provide the parts outside the CDR3, is DTGVSQNPRHKITKRGQNVTFRCDPISEHNRLYWYRQTLGQGPEFLTYFQNEAQLEKSRLLSDRFSAERPKGSFSTLEIQRTEQGDSAMYLCASSTGTGLTGELFFGEGSRLTVL.

This chain uses TRBV6-5 with TRBJ1-2; D ambiguous. The germline V gene encodes CDR1 MNHEY and CDR2 SVGAGI. This CDR3 contains 13 residues. Trimming took off 6 bases at V and 3 bases at J, with 11 bases between the two ends. The CDR3 region has the DNA TGTGCCAGCAGACTCACAGAAGACTATGGCTACACCTTC. Protein product: CASRLTEDYGYTF.

This rearrangement joins TRBV19 to TRBJ1-4; D ambiguous. Germline V gene sequence: CDR1 LNHDA, CDR2 SQIVND (reference sequence). Trimming left V 8 bases short and J 4 bases short, with 14 bases between. This CDR3 comprises 14 residues. The CDR3 nucleotides are TGTGCCAGTGGGCCGGGCGAGCTTAATGAAAAACTGTTTTTT. It is translated as CASGPGELNEKLFF.